In its sample, the clone carrying this T cell receptor (beta chain) was seen many times. What it binds is unknown. The data belong to a study of early T cells in non-severe SARS-CoV-2 infection. Study-level information: Bulk RNA from unsorted whole blood was sequenced; chains were unpaired. Study-wide findings and caveats: VDJdb matching favored anti-spike CD8 responses, missing private and CD4 specificities.

V trimming: 7 bases; J trimming: 0 bases; junction bases outside the gene matches: 5. Germline V gene lookup returns CDR1 MNHNY and CDR2 SVGAGI (reference sequence). This CDR3 is 14 amino acids long. Unique molecular identifiers tagged individual cDNA molecules. From the 5' RACE reads, TCRdb called clonotypes with MiXCR, one entry per CDR3 protein. This table has approximately 84,000 distinct CDR3 sequences, 15% appearing once. Sequencing used whole blood. The chain joins TRBV6-6 to TRBJ1-2; 7 bases line up with TRBD1. This clonotype originated in an adult who was a healthcare worker with PCR-confirmed SARS-CoV-2 infection or an uninfected control (not recorded which). The CDR3 DNA sequence: TGTGCCAGCACTGCCGGGACAGCTAACTATGGCTACACCTTC. Amino acid sequence: CASTAGTANYGYTF.